This entry concerns a single T cell receptor beta chain. This entry belongs to a study of blood T cell repertoires in COVID-19. The germline CDR1 and CDR2 sequences are SGHRS and YFSETQ. The CDR3 is made up of 16 amino acids. V dropped 2 bases and J dropped 1 base, with 12 bases sitting between them. Original data processing: Estimated nucleated cell counts came from reference gene primer amplification. Clones were read by immunoSEQ multiplex PCR, and TCRdb kept only the in-frame ones, dropping some. D and trimming were read from the DNA, whereas the V and J calls and clone size are those reported in that table. Here the sample spans 200,000 or so clones, roughly 80% being singletons.

The material sequenced was peripheral blood. The TCR sequence derives from an older woman with acute or convalescent COVID-19. This chain connects TRBV5-1 to TRBJ2-2; D may be TRBD2 (5 bases). CDR3 protein: CASSFFPEGNTGELFF. Here the CDR3 DNA reads TGCGCCAGCAGCTTTTTCCCTGAGGGGAACACCGGGGAGCTGTTTTTT.